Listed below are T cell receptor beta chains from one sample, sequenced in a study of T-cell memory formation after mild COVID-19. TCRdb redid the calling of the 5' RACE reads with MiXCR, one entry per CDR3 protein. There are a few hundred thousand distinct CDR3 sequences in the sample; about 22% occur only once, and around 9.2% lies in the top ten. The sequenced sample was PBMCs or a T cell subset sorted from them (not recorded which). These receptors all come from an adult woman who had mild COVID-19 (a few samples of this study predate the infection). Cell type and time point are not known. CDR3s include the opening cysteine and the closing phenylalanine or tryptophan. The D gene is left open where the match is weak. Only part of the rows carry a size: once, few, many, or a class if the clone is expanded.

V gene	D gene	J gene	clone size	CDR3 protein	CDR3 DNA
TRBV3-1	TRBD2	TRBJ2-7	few	CASSHEILAGAEQYF	TGTGCCAGCAGCCATGAGATACTAGCGGGGGCCGAGCAGTACTTC
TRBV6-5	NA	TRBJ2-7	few	CASSRGGTGPYEQYF	TGTGCCAGCAGTCGCGGGGGGACAGGGCCCTACGAGCAGTACTTC
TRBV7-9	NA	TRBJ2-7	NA	CASSSRTERIYEQYF	TGTGCCAGCAGCTCACGGACCGAGAGAATTTACGAGCAGTACTTC
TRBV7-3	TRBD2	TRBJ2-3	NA	CASSHGRTSRADTQYF	TGTGCCAGCAGCCATGGCCGGACTAGCCGGGCAGATACGCAGTATTTT
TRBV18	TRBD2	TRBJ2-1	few	CASSTGLANEQFF	TGTGCCAGCTCCACGGGACTAGCAAATGAGCAGTTCTTC
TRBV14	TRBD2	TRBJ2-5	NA	CASSLGVAGRRETQYF	TGTGCCAGCAGCCTGGGGGTAGCGGGTCGAAGAGAGACCCAGTACTTC
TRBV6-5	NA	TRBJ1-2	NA	CASRLPSGGGYTF	TGTGCCAGCAGACTTCCCTCGGGGGGAGGCTACACCTTC
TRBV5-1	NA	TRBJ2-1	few	CASSFNLNEQFF	TGCGCCAGCAGCTTTAACCTCAATGAGCAGTTCTTC
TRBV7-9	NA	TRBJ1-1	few	CASSSQGLNTEAFF	TGTGCCAGCAGCTCCCAGGGCCTGAACACTGAAGCTTTCTTT
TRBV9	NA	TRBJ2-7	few	CASSVEGEGEQYF	TGTGCCAGCAGCGTTGAGGGAGAGGGGGAGCAGTACTTC
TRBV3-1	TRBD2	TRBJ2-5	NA	CASSQGTSGKETQYF	TGTGCCAGCAGCCAAGGGACTAGCGGGAAAGAGACCCAGTACTTC
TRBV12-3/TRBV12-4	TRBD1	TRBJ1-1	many	CASSSGQTNTEAFF	TGTGCCAGCAGCTCGGGACAGACGAACACTGAAGCTTTCTTT
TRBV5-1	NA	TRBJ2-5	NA	CASSLGGSEFIQETQYF	TGCGCCAGCAGCTTGGGGGGTTCAGAATTTATTCAAGAGACCCAGTACTTC
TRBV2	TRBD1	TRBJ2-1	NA	CATGGQGHHHEQFF	TGTGCCACCGGGGGACAGGGCCACCATCATGAGCAGTTCTTC
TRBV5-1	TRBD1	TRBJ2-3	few	CASSLWDRRTSTDTQYF	TGCGCCAGCAGCTTATGGGACAGGAGAACTAGCACAGATACGCAGTATTTT
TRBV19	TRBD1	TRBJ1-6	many	CASSVLTGTGDSPLHF	TGTGCCAGTAGTGTTTTAACCGGGACAGGGGATTCACCCCTCCACTTT
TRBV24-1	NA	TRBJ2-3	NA	CATGEGGHTDTQYF	TGTGCCACTGGGGAGGGGGGGCACACAGATACGCAGTATTTT
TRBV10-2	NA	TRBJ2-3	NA	CASSELELETEPYF	TGCGCCAGCAGTGAGTTAGAACTAGAGACCGAGCCGTATTTT
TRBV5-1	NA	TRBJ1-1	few	CASSLIGAEAFF	TGCGCCAGCAGCTTAATTGGGGCTGAAGCTTTCTTT
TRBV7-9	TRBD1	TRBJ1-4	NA	CASSLDRGPPEKLFF	TGTGCCAGCAGCTTAGATAGGGGGCCCCCTGAAAAACTGTTTTTT
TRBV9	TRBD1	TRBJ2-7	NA	CASSVAGGIDEQYF	TGTGCCAGCAGCGTAGCAGGGGGCATCGACGAGCAGTACTTC
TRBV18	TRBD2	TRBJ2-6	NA	CASSLTSGSSGANVLTF	TGTGCCAGCTCCCTGACTAGCGGGAGTTCTGGGGCCAACGTCCTGACTTTC
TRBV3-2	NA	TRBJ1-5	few	CASSRRRTIEGNQPQHF	TGTGCCAGCAGCCGCCGACGGACTATTGAAGGCAATCAGCCCCAGCATTTT
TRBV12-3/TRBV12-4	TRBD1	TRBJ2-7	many	CASSLRDSNYEQYF	TGTGCCAGCAGTTTAAGGGACAGCAACTACGAGCAGTACTTC
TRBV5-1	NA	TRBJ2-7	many	CASSLANYEQYF	TGCGCCAGCAGCTTGGCCAACTACGAGCAGTACTTC
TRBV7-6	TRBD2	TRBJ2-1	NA	CASSSPSGGGNEQFF	TGTGCCAGCAGCTCTCCGAGCGGGGGAGGTAATGAGCAGTTCTTC
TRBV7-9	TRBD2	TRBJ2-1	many	CASSFRSGPYEQFF	TGTGCCAGCAGCTTCCGTAGCGGGCCTTATGAGCAGTTCTTC
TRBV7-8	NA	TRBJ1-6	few	CASSLSGNYASYNSPLHF	TGTGCCAGCAGCTTATCTGGAAATTATGCCTCCTATAATTCACCCCTCCACTTT
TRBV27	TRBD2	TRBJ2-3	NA	CASSLSLGSSGSTDTQYF	TGTGCCAGCAGTTTATCCCTTGGGAGTAGCGGGAGCACAGATACGCAGTATTTT
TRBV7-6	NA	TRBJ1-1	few	CASSDIKGTEAFF	TGTGCCAGCAGCGATATTAAGGGCACTGAAGCTTTCTTT
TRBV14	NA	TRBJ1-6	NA	CASKSPLHF	TGTGCCAGCAAATCACCCCTCCACTTT
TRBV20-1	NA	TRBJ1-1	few	CSAIGTVNTEAFF	TGCAGTGCTATCGGGACGGTGAACACTGAAGCTTTCTTT
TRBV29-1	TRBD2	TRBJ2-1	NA	CSVTSGRAIGDEQFF	TGCAGCGTGACTAGCGGGAGGGCCATTGGCGATGAGCAGTTCTTC
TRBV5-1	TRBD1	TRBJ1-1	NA	CASSPGQGWRAEAFF	TGCGCCAGCAGCCCGGGACAGGGATGGAGGGCTGAAGCTTTCTTT
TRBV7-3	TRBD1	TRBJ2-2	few	CASSFGTGASTGELFF	TGTGCCAGCAGCTTCGGGACAGGGGCGTCCACCGGGGAGCTGTTTTTT
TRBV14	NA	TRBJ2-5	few	CASSQETASSYLETQYF	TGTGCCAGCAGCCAAGAGACGGCTAGTTCTTATCTAGAGACCCAGTACTTC
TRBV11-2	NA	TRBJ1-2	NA	CASSLSRGVDYGYTF	TGTGCCAGCAGCCTAAGCAGGGGCGTGGACTATGGCTACACCTTC
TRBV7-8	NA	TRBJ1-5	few	CASSPGRVYRNQPQHF	TGTGCCAGCAGCCCCGGCAGGGTGTATAGGAATCAGCCCCAGCATTTT
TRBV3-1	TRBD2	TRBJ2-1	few	CASSQEGLAGWWDEQFF	TGTGCCAGCAGCCAAGAGGGACTAGCGGGTTGGTGGGATGAGCAGTTCTTC
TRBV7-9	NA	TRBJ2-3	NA	CASSPGPKTSTDTQYF	TGTGCCAGCAGCCCCGGGCCAAAAACTAGCACAGATACGCAGTATTTT
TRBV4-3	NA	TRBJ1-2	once	CASSQGFRVTEGYTF	TGCGCCAGCAGCCAAGGTTTCAGGGTCACTGAAGGCTACACCTTC
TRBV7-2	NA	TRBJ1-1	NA	CASSLTYRESAEAFF	TGTGCCAGCAGCTTGACCTACAGGGAGAGCGCTGAAGCTTTCTTT
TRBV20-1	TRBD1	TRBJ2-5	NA	CSARVPGQGRETQYF	TGCAGTGCTAGAGTACCGGGACAGGGAAGAGAGACCCAGTACTTC